What follows is one T cell receptor beta chain and its context. The antigen is unknown. Random hexamers were used to reverse transcribe the RNA input (about 0.5 to 1 ug). TCRdb analysed the immunoSEQ multiplex PCR reads with MiXCR anew, one entry per CDR3 protein. The table has around 71,000 distinct CDR3 sequences, roughly 93% seen once. CDR1 is MNHEY and CDR2 is SVGEGT in the germline V gene. Trimming stripped 8 bases from V and 4 bases from J, with 18 bases between. The CDR3 is 15 amino acids. These data are taken from a study of CD8 T cells in Susac syndrome. The overall study: Treatment at blood withdrawal was none, corticosteroids, or intravenous immunoglobulin alone in Susac syndrome patients.

Findings and limits, study-wide: Where Susac syndrome CD4+ T cell repertoires were concerned, no clonal expansion was evident.

The sample was CD4+ T cells from PBMCs. The TCR comes from a human donor with Susac syndrome. The chain couples TRBV6-2 or TRBV6-3 to TRBJ2-1; D is perhaps TRBD2 (6 bases). The CDR3 reads CASRRGTDTYNEQFF. The CDR3 coding sequence is TGTGCCAGCCGCCGGGGGACGGACACTTACAATGAGCAGTTCTTC.